Presented here are 22 T cell receptor beta chains from one specimen sequenced in a study of blood T cell repertoires in COVID-19. Here immunoSEQ multiplex PCR was the method, and the copy in TCRdb shows in-frame clones only, minus some. The table has 75,000 to 95,000 clones, around 81% seen once; the top ten hold nearly 3.5%. The sample comprised peripheral blood. These TCRs come from a man in his fifties or sixties with acute or convalescent COVID-19.

This chain connects TRBV27 to TRBJ1-1, with D tentatively TRBD1 (5 bases). The CDR3 consists of 14 residues. Germline V CDR1 and CDR2: MNHEY, SMNVEV (reference sequence). V lost 7 bases and J lost 0, with 12 bases in between. The DNA for the CDR3 is TGTGCCAGCACGTCAGGGTTCATGAACACTGAAGCTTTCTTT. Encoded protein: CASTSGFMNTEAFF.

V usage is TRBV18 and J usage is TRBJ1-5; 9 bases line up with TRBD1. V dropped 6 bases and J dropped 3; count of bases not matched to a gene: 6. This CDR3 comprises 15 residues. Germline V CDR1 and CDR2: KGHSH, LQKENI. The CDR3 coding sequence is TGTGCCAGCTCGACCGGGACAGGGCTCAATCAGCCCCAGCATTTT. Translating it yields CASSTGTGLNQPQHF.

This clone was counted between two and nine times. The CDR3 loop reads CASSLEAGMNTEAFF. CDR3 nucleotides: TGTGCCAGCAGCTTAGAGGCAGGGATGAACACTGAAGCTTTCTTT. V usage is TRBV5-5 and J usage is TRBJ1-1; D perhaps matches TRBD1 (5 bases). CDR3 size: 15 residues. Germline CDR1 and CDR2: SGHKS and YYEKEE (reference sequence). V was cut by 2 bases and J by 0 bases, with 11 bases left in between.

The chain joins TRBV3-1 (or the pseudogene TRBV3-2) to TRBJ1-1; D is uncertain. Germline V gene sequence: CDR1 LGHDT, CDR2 YNNKEL (reference sequence). This CDR3 has 12 amino acids. Trimming shortened V by 1 base and J by 6 bases, and 6 bases separated the two germline ends. As DNA, the CDR3 is TGTGCCAGCAGCCAAGGTTTAGCTGAAGCTTTCTTT. Its protein is CASSQGLAEAFF.

This clone was found once. J is TRBJ1-3 and V is TRBV15; D remains unclear. This CDR3 contains 14 residues. Trimming shortened V by 5 bases and J by 0 bases, and 8 bases separated the two germline ends. Germline CDR1 reads LNHNV; CDR2 reads YYDKDF (reference sequence). The CDR3 DNA sequence: TGTGCCACCAGCGACGGGGACTCTGGAAACACCATATATTTT. Amino acids: CATSDGDSGNTIYF.

The gene calls are TRBV10-3 and TRBJ2-3; TRBD2 matches 9 bases. Germline CDR1 ENHRY, CDR2 SYGVKD. CDR3 length: 12 residues. V lost 6 bases, J lost 9 bases, and 4 bases stayed unmatched. CDR3 region: CAISLLAGTQYF. In DNA, the CDR3 is TGTGCCATCAGCCTACTAGCGGGCACGCAGTATTTT.

The chain combines TRBV4-3 with TRBJ2-3, with 7 bases that match TRBD2. The V gene's germline CDR1 is LGHNA and CDR2 YSLEER. Trimming removed 0 bases from V and 4 bases from J; junction bases left unmatched: 16. The length of the CDR3 is 19 residues. CDR3 in DNA: TGCGCCAGCAGCCAAGAGCCCCCGACGGGGGGTAAGAGGGCAGATACGCAGTATTTT. Translated: CASSQEPPTGGKRADTQYF.

This chain joins TRBV6-6 and TRBJ2-2, with no clear D. The CDR3 extends over 14 amino acids. Germline CDR1 reads MNHNY; CDR2 reads SVGAGI (reference sequence). Trimming took 2 bases from V and 6 from J, leaving 10 bases between them. The CDR3 region has the DNA TGTGCCAGCAGTTACCCGATGGCGGCCGGGGAGCTGTTTTTT. It yields the protein CASSYPMAAGELFF.

Ten or more counts support this clone. The chain couples TRBV3-1 (or the pseudogene TRBV3-2) to TRBJ1-1; no definite D call. This CDR3 contains 15 residues. The V and J ends lost 4 bases and 0 bases respectively, with 12 bases between them. Germline V gene sequence: CDR1 LGHDT, CDR2 YNNKEL (reference sequence). In DNA, the CDR3 is TGTGCCAGCAGCCCCTTGGGAGGAGTGAACACTGAAGCTTTCTTT. Protein: CASSPLGGVNTEAFF.

There are a few counts of this clone. The chain employs TRBV5-1 and TRBJ2-2; tentative D call: TRBD1 (5 bases). Germline V gives CDR1 SGHRS, CDR2 YFSETQ. The CDR3 sequence is 17 residues long. Trimming shortened V by 0 bases and J by 2 bases, and 14 bases separated the two germline ends. CDR3: CASSLGVVQGNTGELFF. CDR3 nucleotides: TGCGCCAGCAGCTTGGGGGTTGTGCAGGGAAACACCGGGGAGCTGTTTTTT.

The V and J genes are TRBV6-5 and TRBJ1-3, with 7 bases aligning to TRBD1. Germline trimming cut 6 bases from V and 3 bases from J; bases unmatched to any gene: 5. The CDR3 is 14 amino acids. Germline CDR1 reads MNHEY; CDR2 reads SVGAGI. The CDR3 here is CASSLTGNGNTIYF. The DNA for the CDR3 is TGTGCCAGCAGCTTGACAGGGAATGGAAACACCATATATTTT.

The chain couples TRBV30 to TRBJ1-1, with D unclear. Deletions cut 4 bases from V and 1 base from J, with 7 bases between. The CDR3 spans 12 residues. From germline, CDR1 is GTSNPN and CDR2 SVGIG (reference sequence). The CDR3 DNA follows: TGTGCCTGGACCCCATGGAACACTGAAGCTTTCTTT. It is translated as CAWTPWNTEAFF.

This chain links TRBV6-5 with TRBJ1-5, with 7 bases lining up with TRBD1. Looked up from germline, CDR1 is MNHEY and CDR2 is SVGAGI. Germline trimming cut 5 bases from V and 3 bases from J; bases unmatched to any gene: 4. This CDR3 is 14 amino acids long. The CDR3, as DNA: TGTGCCAGCAGTCCGGGACAGACCAATCAGCCCCAGCATTTT. It translates to CASSPGQTNQPQHF.

V and J are TRBV5-4 and TRBJ2-7; D possibly corresponds to TRBD2 (6 bases). The length of the CDR3 is 15 residues. V lost 3 bases to trimming and J lost 4 bases, with 17 bases between them. Per the germline V gene, CDR1 is SGHNT and CDR2 is YYREEE (reference sequence). CDR3 bases: TGTGCCAGCAGCTCTCCCGGGACTCTCTATTACGAGCAGTACTTC. Translation gives CASSSPGTLYYEQYF.

This clone was seen a single time. The chain employs TRBV23-1 and TRBJ2-7, with TRBD1 matching 8 bases. TRBV23-1 is designated an ORF whose function remains uncertain. The CDR3 is 16 residues long. V lost 1 base and J lost 0; bases outside the gene matches: 5. CDR3 coding DNA: TGCGCCAGCAGTCAATTCCTGACAGGGGTCTCCTACGAGCAGTACTTC. It is translated as CASSQFLTGVSYEQYF.

The gene calls are TRBV11-2 and TRBJ1-2, with 7 bases fitting TRBD1. The CDR3 totals 14 residues. J gave up 3 bases and V 5 bases, and 6 bases lay outside the gene matches. Germline V gene lookup returns CDR1 SGHAT and CDR2 FQNNGV. The CDR3 nucleotides are TGTGCCAGCAGCATGACAGGGTTGGACTATGGCTACACCTTC. It encodes CASSMTGLDYGYTF.

The rearrangement joins TRBV28 to TRBJ2-5, with TRBD1 matching over 7 bases. The germline V gene has CDR1 MDHEN and CDR2 SYDVKM. The CDR3 sequence is 15 residues long. The V segment lost 7 bases and the J segment 1 base; nucleotides outside the gene matches: 9. The CDR3 region has the DNA TGTGCCAGCAAAAAGGGGGCAGGGACCCAAGAGACCCAGTACTTC. It translates to CASKKGAGTQETQYF.

This chain connects TRBV2 to TRBJ2-2, with TRBD1 as a possible D gene (6 bases). Germline V gives CDR1 SNHLY, CDR2 FYNNEI. V lost 2 bases and J 6 bases, leaving 16 bases between the germline ends. The length of the CDR3 is 16 residues. The CDR3 here is CASSELPGQLAGELFF. CDR3 DNA sequence: TGTGCCAGCAGTGAATTGCCGGGACAACTAGCCGGGGAGCTGTTTTTT.

The J gene is TRBJ1-1, the V gene TRBV15; D uncertain. Germline-derived CDR1 and CDR2 are LNHNV and YYDKDF (reference sequence). Trimming stripped 3 bases from V and 11 bases from J, with 10 bases between. The CDR3 contains 11 residues. The CDR3 DNA follows: TGTGCCACCAGCAGGCAATCCGAGGCTTTCTTT. Amino acid sequence: CATSRQSEAFF.

V gene TRBV18 combines with J gene TRBJ1-1, with D unclear. V was shortened by 0 bases and J by 0 bases, with 8 bases between the two germline ends. The CDR3 runs to 15 residues. Germline CDR1 reads KGHSH; CDR2 reads LQKENI. Written as DNA, the CDR3 is TGTGCCAGCTCACCACCCGCCGGGGTGAACACTGAAGCTTTCTTT. Its protein is CASSPPAGVNTEAFF.

This chain uses TRBV7-8 with TRBJ1-3; 9 positions agree with TRBD1. V was pared by 2 bases and J by 2 bases, with 4 bases of the junction left unmatched. Germline CDR1 and CDR2: SGHVS and FQNEAQ. The CDR3 runs to 16 residues. CDR3 coding DNA: TGTGCCAGCAGCTTATGGACAGGGGACGCTGGAAACACCATATATTTT. Protein sequence: CASSLWTGDAGNTIYF.

The chain joins TRBV3-1 (or the pseudogene TRBV3-2) to TRBJ2-2; 11 bases line up with TRBD2. Trimming took 4 bases from V and 4 from J; bases not matched to a gene: 14. CDR1 and CDR2 from the germline V gene are LGHDT and YNNKEL (reference sequence). The CDR3 has 19 residues. This chain's CDR3 is CASSRELSLAGGLTGELFF. DNA of the CDR3: TGTGCCAGCAGCCGAGAGCTTTCCCTAGCGGGGGGCCTCACCGGGGAGCTGTTTTTT.